This T cell receptor (beta chain) was sequenced for a study of vaccination and CD4 T cells after COVID-19. Study-wide results and limits: For SARS-CoV-2-reactive clonotypes, the median went from 21 to 38, a nonsignificant increase.

Germline values: CDR1 DFQATT, CDR2 SNEGSKA (reference sequence). This CDR3 comprises 12 residues. The V end was cut by 5 bases, the J end by 0 bases, with 4 bases between. This sample's treatment: approximately 10-day PBMC culture with coronavirus spike peptide pools or control peptides (ViraFEST assay). Alongside about 10 IU/ml IL-2 and roughly 10 ug/ml peptide pools, PBMCs were cultured at some 2 million per well. This clonotype was detected a few times. Its specificity is unknown. Sequenced with the Oncomine TCR Beta short-read assay was DNA taken from cultured CD4+ T cells. TCRdb re-derived calls from the PCR reads in MiXCR, one entry per CDR3 protein. The sample includes about 16,000 distinct CDR3 sequences, 50% to 65% of them seen just once.

The TCR sequence derives from a human donor who had recovered from COVID-19. The sequences come from CD4+ T cells from blood, cultured in vitro, collected before SARS-CoV-2 vaccination. V and J are TRBV20-1 and TRBJ2-2; D call uncertain. The CDR3 loop reads CSAATNTGELFF. For the CDR3, the DNA is TGCAGTGCTGCTACGAACACCGGGGAGCTGTTTTTT.